The rows below give T cell receptor beta chains drawn from one sample of a study of blood T cell repertoires in COVID-19. The protocol was immunoSEQ multiplex PCR, while the TCRdb copy is restricted to in-frame clones and leaves out a portion. The sample has 95,000 or so clones, roughly 79% seen once. The sequencing input was peripheral blood. The receptor set was obtained from a man older than 75 with COVID-19, enrolled during active disease. The conserved cysteine and the conserved F or W are not part of the CDR3 here. The order of the fields is clone size, D gene, V gene, J gene, CDR3 protein. D genes are given only for firm matches. Clone size is shown for a subset of rows, as once, few, many or a class of expanded clone.

>NA|NA|TRBV6-5|TRBJ1-3
ASSYGSDSGNTIY
>NA|NA|TRBV29-1|TRBJ2-3
SVESRYTPDTQY
>NA|NA|TRBV12-3/TRBV12-4|TRBJ1-2
ASSLNRYYGYT
>NA|NA|TRBV3-1/TRBV3-2|TRBJ2-7
ASSQVVPPYEQY
>NA|NA|TRBV7-3|TRBJ2-5
ASSLLETQY
>once|NA|TRBV5-5|TRBJ1-1
ASSSTTVSTEAF
>NA|NA|TRBV5-1|TRBJ2-3
ASSERDTQY
>NA|TRBD2|TRBV19|TRBJ2-7
ASSADGLAGEQY
>NA|TRBD1|TRBV18|TRBJ1-6
ASSQKPPGGKNNSPLH
>NA|NA|TRBV7-9|TRBJ2-5
ASSLAQGQETQY
>NA|NA|TRBV30|TRBJ2-6
AWRLGSRWFSGANVLT
>NA|NA|TRBV19|TRBJ1-1
ASSIGRQVEAF
>NA|TRBD1|TRBV24-1|TRBJ2-5
ATSGGGQGVETQY
>NA|TRBD1|TRBV11-2|TRBJ2-5
ASSLGWAGGAGPQETQY
>once|NA|TRBV21-1|TRBJ2-3
ASSKVGTIVTDTQY
>NA|TRBD2|TRBV7-9|TRBJ2-1
ASSFRGDLNEQF
>NA|NA|TRBV28|TRBJ1-4
ASSLLAVNEKLF
>NA|TRBD1|TRBV5-5|TRBJ1-2
ASSMSGQTNYGYT
>NA|TRBD2|TRBV7-3|TRBJ2-1
ASSVLAGRGDNEQF
>NA|NA|TRBV4-2|TRBJ1-4
ASSQDVALRGANEKLF
>NA|NA|TRBV6-5|TRBJ1-1
ASSYGVRETEAF
>NA|NA|TRBV21-1|TRBJ2-7
ASIIRTSGPSRSYEQY
>few|NA|TRBV3-1/TRBV3-2|TRBJ2-2
ASRQDSVALF
>NA|NA|TRBV5-1|TRBJ1-1
ASALSPAGSTEAF
>NA|TRBD1|TRBV7-9|TRBJ2-1
ASSLLGTGGYNEQF
>once|TRBD2|TRBV27|TRBJ2-1
ASSLFLAGGGNEQF
>NA|TRBD2|TRBV4-1|TRBJ2-7
ASSQESGGMNEQY
>once|TRBD2|TRBV7-9|TRBJ2-1
ASSLELAGVEYEQF
>NA|TRBD1|TRBV3-1/TRBV3-2|TRBJ2-1
ASSQHPGQGWNEQF
>NA|NA|TRBV18|TRBJ1-2
ASSPQQSHRYGYT
>NA|NA|TRBV19|TRBJ2-1
ASSIRGSSYNEQF
>NA|TRBD2|TRBV6-1|TRBJ2-2
ASSARTSGGENTGELF
>NA|NA|TRBV11-2|TRBJ1-2
ASSLARGDYGYT
>once|TRBD2|TRBV28|TRBJ2-7
ASSLRLAGPYEQY
>NA|NA|TRBV27|TRBJ2-1
ASSLTGNNEQF
>NA|TRBD2|TRBV11-2|TRBJ2-7
ASSLGTSSDEQY
>NA|TRBD1|TRBV18|TRBJ1-1
ASSQSGGENTEAF
>NA|TRBD1|TRBV30|TRBJ2-3
AWSPLSTGALNTDTQY
>NA|NA|TRBV7-8|TRBJ1-4
ASSLIPQNEKLF
>NA|NA|TRBV28|TRBJ2-1
ASTPSGPNNEQF
>NA|TRBD1|TRBV7-3|TRBJ1-6
ASREQGGAGPLH
>few|TRBD1|TRBV5-1|TRBJ2-7
ASSLGGQTYYEQY
>NA|NA|TRBV2|TRBJ2-7
ASSGLRQRGYEQY
>NA|NA|TRBV12-3/TRBV12-4|TRBJ2-7
ASAGRLDYEQY
>NA|TRBD1|TRBV6-5|TRBJ1-2
ASSSPDRGSYGYT
>NA|NA|TRBV15|TRBJ2-2
ATSSLRGARDTGELF
>NA|TRBD1|TRBV3-1/TRBV3-2|TRBJ1-1
ASSQDGQGVSEAF
>NA|TRBD2|TRBV15|TRBJ2-1
ATSRDLFSGNLQF
>NA|NA|TRBV11-2|TRBJ2-5
ASSRGSQETQY
>few|NA|TRBV12-5|TRBJ1-2
ASGFRNGPYGYT
>NA|TRBD2|TRBV2|TRBJ2-1
ASSGLGGTSGREDYNEQF
>NA|NA|TRBV5-1|TRBJ1-1
ASSFTFITGNTEAF
>NA|NA|TRBV27|TRBJ2-7
ASSFRYRQGSSSSYEQY
>NA|TRBD1|TRBV10-1|TRBJ1-6
ASSEGPGQREISYNSPLH
>NA|NA|TRBV19|TRBJ1-5
ASSINPAGSNQPQH